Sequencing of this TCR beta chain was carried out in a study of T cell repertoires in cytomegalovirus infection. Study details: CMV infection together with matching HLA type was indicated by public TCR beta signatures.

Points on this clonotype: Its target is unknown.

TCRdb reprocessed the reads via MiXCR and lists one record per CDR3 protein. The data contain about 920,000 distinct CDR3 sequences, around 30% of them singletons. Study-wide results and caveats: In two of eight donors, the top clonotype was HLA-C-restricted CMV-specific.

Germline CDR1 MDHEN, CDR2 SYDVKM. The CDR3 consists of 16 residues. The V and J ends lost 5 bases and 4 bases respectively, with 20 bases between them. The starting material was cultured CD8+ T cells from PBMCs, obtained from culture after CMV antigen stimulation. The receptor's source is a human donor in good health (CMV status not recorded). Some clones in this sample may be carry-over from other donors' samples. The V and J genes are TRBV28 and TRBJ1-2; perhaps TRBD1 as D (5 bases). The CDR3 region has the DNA TGTGCCAGCAGTGATGGGGGAAGCCCACACTTCTATGGCTACACCTTC. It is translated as CASSDGGSPHFYGYTF.